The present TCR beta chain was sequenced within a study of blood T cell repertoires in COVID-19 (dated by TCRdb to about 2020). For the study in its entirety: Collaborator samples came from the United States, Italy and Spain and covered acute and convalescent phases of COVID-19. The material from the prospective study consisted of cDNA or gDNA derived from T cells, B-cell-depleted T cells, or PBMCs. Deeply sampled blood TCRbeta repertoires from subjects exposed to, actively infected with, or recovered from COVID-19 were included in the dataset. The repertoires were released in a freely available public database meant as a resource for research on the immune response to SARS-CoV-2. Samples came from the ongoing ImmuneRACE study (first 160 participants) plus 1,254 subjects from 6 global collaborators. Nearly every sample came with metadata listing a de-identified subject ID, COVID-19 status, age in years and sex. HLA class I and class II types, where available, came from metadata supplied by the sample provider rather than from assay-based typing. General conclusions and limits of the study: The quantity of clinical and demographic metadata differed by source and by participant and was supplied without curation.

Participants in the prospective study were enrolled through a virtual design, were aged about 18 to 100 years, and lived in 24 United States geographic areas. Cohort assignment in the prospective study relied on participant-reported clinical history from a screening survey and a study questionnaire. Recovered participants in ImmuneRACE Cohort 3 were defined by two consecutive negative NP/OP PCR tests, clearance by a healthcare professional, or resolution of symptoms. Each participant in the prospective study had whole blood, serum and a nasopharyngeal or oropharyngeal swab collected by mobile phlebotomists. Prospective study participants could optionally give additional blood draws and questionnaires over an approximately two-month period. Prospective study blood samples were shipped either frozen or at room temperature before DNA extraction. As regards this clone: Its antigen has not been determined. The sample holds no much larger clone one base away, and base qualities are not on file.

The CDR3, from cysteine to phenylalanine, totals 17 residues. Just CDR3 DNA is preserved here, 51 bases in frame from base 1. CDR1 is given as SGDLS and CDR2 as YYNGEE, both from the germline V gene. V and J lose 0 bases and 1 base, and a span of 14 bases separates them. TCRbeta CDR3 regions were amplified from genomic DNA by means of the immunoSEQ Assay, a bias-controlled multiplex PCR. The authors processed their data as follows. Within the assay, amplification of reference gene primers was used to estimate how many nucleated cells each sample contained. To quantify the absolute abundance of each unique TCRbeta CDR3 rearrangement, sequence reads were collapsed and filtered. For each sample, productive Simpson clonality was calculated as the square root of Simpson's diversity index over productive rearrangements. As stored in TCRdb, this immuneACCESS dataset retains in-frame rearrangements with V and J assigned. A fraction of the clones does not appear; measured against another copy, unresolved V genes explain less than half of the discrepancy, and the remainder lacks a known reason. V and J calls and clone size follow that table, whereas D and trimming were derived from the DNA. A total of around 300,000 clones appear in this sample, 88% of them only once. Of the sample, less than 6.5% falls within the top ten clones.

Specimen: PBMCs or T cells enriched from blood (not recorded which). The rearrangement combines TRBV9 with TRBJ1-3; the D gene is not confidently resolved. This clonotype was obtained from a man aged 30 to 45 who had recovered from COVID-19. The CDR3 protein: CASSVADMHPSGNTIYF. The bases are TGTGCCAGCAGCGTAGCCGACATGCACCCATCTGGAAACACCATATATTTT.